Listed here are 23 T cell receptor beta chains from one sample, sequenced in a study of blood T cell repertoires in COVID-19. Clones were read by immunoSEQ multiplex PCR, and TCRdb kept only the in-frame ones, dropping some. The table has 200,000 to 250,000 clones, roughly four fifths seen once; the top ten hold about 3.2%. The sequencing input was PBMCs or T cells enriched from blood (not recorded which). These receptors were taken from a woman in her sixties or seventies who had recovered from COVID-19.

The chain links TRBV5-6 to TRBJ1-4; D is unclear. This CDR3 comprises 13 residues. V lost 5 bases, J lost 6 bases, and 11 bases lay in between. Germline CDR1 SGHDT, CDR2 YYEEEE. Here the CDR3 reads CASSSGPDEKLFF. CDR3 in DNA: TGTGCCAGCAGTTCTGGGCCAGATGAAAAACTGTTTTTT.

The J gene is TRBJ1-2, the V gene TRBV18; unclear D gene. The CDR3 runs to 14 residues. CDR1 is KGHSH and CDR2 is LQKENI in the germline V gene. V lost 2 bases, J lost 2 bases, and 9 bases lay in between. The CDR3 is CASSPEEGNYGYTF. The CDR3 DNA reads TGTGCCAGCTCACCAGAGGAGGGCAACTATGGCTACACCTTC.

This chain links TRBV6-4 with TRBJ2-2; perhaps TRBD1 as D (5 bases). Germline V lookup: CDR1 MRHNA, CDR2 SNTAGT. V was pared by 4 bases and J by 4 bases, with 10 bases between. The length of the CDR3 is 14 residues. The CDR3 loop is CASSGTGSTGELFF. In nucleotides, the CDR3 is TGTGCCAGCAGTGGTACAGGTTCCACCGGGGAGCTGTTTTTT.

The V and J genes are TRBV6-2 or TRBV6-3 and TRBJ2-5; D is undetermined. This CDR3 comprises 15 residues. CDR1 MNHEY and CDR2 SVGEGT come from the germline V gene. Deletions cut 6 bases from V and 0 bases from J, with 14 bases between. In DNA, the CDR3 is TGTGCCAGCAGCCCCGGAGCCACGTACCAAGAGACCCAGTACTTC. This codes for CASSPGATYQETQYF.

This chain joins TRBV7-3 and TRBJ2-3, with D tentatively TRBD2 (7 bases). This CDR3 contains 15 residues. Trimming pared 2 bases from V and 4 bases from J, leaving 13 bases between. Germline V CDR1 and CDR2: SGHTA, FQGTGA. The CDR3 bases are TGTGCCAGCAGCTTAGTAGGGGGGGCCTCAGATACGCAGTATTTT. It yields the protein CASSLVGGASDTQYF.

With regard to this clone: The germline gene is not matched at one end of the junction; a read error may be the cause. As DNA, the CDR3 is TGTGCCAGCAGCTCAGGCTTCCCAACTTCCCCCTGCCTCTTT. This sequence encodes CASSSGFPTSPCLF. This rearrangement joins TRBV5-4 to TRBJ1-1; D is ambiguous. Per germline, CDR1 SGHNT and CDR2 YYREEE (reference sequence). The CDR3 runs 14 residues.

This rearrangement joins TRBV18 to TRBJ1-2; TRBD1 aligns across 7 bases. The CDR3 loop spans 16 amino acids. Losses at the gene ends were 3 bases for V and 4 bases for J; bases not matched to a gene: 11. Germline CDR1 is KGHSH and CDR2 is LQKENI. The CDR3 sequence is CASSPPSGDSRYGYTF. The CDR3 nucleotides read TGTGCCAGCTCACCTCCCTCGGGGGACAGCCGCTATGGCTACACCTTC.

The chain employs TRBV7-2 and TRBJ2-3; 8 bases line up with TRBD2. CDR3 length equals 16 residues. Trimming at V came to 1 base and at J to 4 bases, leaving 7 bases not matched to a gene. Germline lookup yields CDR1 SGHTA and CDR2 FQGNSA. CDR3 amino acids: CASSLGLARFADTQYF. The CDR3 DNA sequence: TGTGCCAGCAGCTTAGGACTAGCGAGATTTGCAGATACGCAGTATTTT.

This sequence joins TRBV19 and TRBJ2-3; 10 bases match TRBD1. With V trimmed by 7 bases and J by 2 bases, 6 bases remained unmatched. The CDR3 covers 15 residues. Germline lookup yields CDR1 LNHDA and CDR2 SQIVND (reference sequence). CDR3 sequence: CASTGTGVDTDTQYF. The CDR3 nucleotides read TGTGCCAGTACCGGGACAGGGGTAGACACAGATACGCAGTATTTT.

The CDR3 DNA is TGTGCCAGCAGCTTCGGGACTAGCGGGGGTGGAAATACGCAGTATTTT. This encodes CASSFGTSGGGNTQYF. V is TRBV7-6 and J is TRBJ2-3, with 14 bases identical to TRBD2. Germline CDR1 is SGHVS and CDR2 is FNYEAQ. V trimming: 3 bases; J trimming: 7 bases; junction bases outside the gene matches: 6. The CDR3 length is 16 residues.

V usage is TRBV2 and J usage is TRBJ1-6, with D tentatively TRBD1 (5 bases). The CDR3 covers 13 residues. The ends were cut back, 8 bases at V and 5 bases at J, with 10 bases in the middle. Germline V gives CDR1 SNHLY, CDR2 FYNNEI. CDR3 protein: CASCRGDNSPLHF. The CDR3 DNA sequence: TGTGCCAGCTGCCGGGGGGATAATTCACCCCTCCACTTT.

This sequence joins TRBV5-7 and TRBJ1-3; 8 nucleotides match TRBD1. TRBV5-7 is identified as an open reading frame with a role that is uncertain. Trimming removed 4 bases from V and 0 bases from J; junction bases left unmatched: 9. The CDR3 has 17 residues. The CDR3 bases are TGTGCCAGCAGCCCGTACCCCGACAGGGGCTCTGGAAACACCATATATTTT. Translating it yields CASSPYPDRGSGNTIYF.

Concerning this clone itself: This specimen includes other DNA sequences encoding the same CDR3. The chain has TRBV19 and TRBJ2-5; TRBD2 agrees at 9 bases. V dropped 4 bases and J dropped 4; count of bases not matched to a gene: 4. CDR1 LNHDA and CDR2 SQIVND come from the germline V gene (reference sequence). This CDR3 is built from 14 residues. In nucleotides, the CDR3 is TGTGCCAGTAGTACCGCGGGGGGGCGAGAGACCCAGTACTTC. Its protein product is CASSTAGGRETQYF.

This clone came up many times. V and J are TRBV5-1 and TRBJ2-1; D ambiguous. Germline CDR1 reads SGHRS; CDR2 reads YFSETQ. V dropped 0 bases and J dropped 8 bases, with 6 bases sitting between them. This CDR3 is 12 amino acids long. CDR3 loop: CASSLVTYEQFF. The CDR3 DNA is TGCGCCAGCAGCTTGGTAACTTATGAGCAGTTCTTC.

Ten or more counts support this clone. This CDR3 is also generated by other DNA sequences in the sample. This chain uses TRBV2 with TRBJ2-7; TRBD2 is a possible D gene (5 bases). The CDR3 totals 11 residues. Germline CDR1 is SNHLY and CDR2 is FYNNEI. Between the trimmed V and J ends, which lost 7 bases and 3 bases, there was a span of 7 bases. The CDR3: CASTRDYEQYF. The CDR3 nucleotides are TGTGCCAGCACACGGGACTACGAGCAGTACTTC.

A single count supports this clone. The chain couples TRBV7-9 to TRBJ2-3; 7 bases line up with TRBD2. The CDR3 totals 14 residues. Germline V gene data show CDR1 as SEHNR and CDR2 as FQNEAQ (reference sequence). J lost 5 bases, V lost 4 bases, and 6 bases had no gene match. The CDR3 reads CASSWGGEVDTQYF. In nucleotides, the CDR3 is TGTGCCAGCAGCTGGGGAGGGGAAGTAGATACGCAGTATTTT.

This clone was observed a few times. The chain combines TRBV5-6 with TRBJ1-5; D perhaps matches TRBD1 (5 bases). The ends were cut back, 3 bases at V and 7 bases at J, with 14 bases in the middle. The CDR3 totals 14 residues. The germline V gene encodes CDR1 SGHDT and CDR2 YYEEEE. CDR3 loop: CASSWGFGGQPQHF. The CDR3 region has the DNA TGTGCCAGCAGCTGGGGTTTCGGGGGACAGCCCCAGCATTTT.

The rearrangement links TRBV5-1 to TRBJ1-5; D is unresolved. Trimming took 4 bases from V and 2 from J, leaving 16 bases between them. The germline V gene encodes CDR1 SGHRS and CDR2 YFSETQ. The CDR3 is 16 residues long. For the CDR3, the DNA is TGCGCCAGCAGCCCAACAGCGGGCTCTGGCAATCAGCCCCAGCATTTT. It encodes CASSPTAGSGNQPQHF.

V usage is TRBV27 and J usage is TRBJ2-5; 9 nucleotides line up with TRBD1. Per germline, CDR1 MNHEY and CDR2 SMNVEV (reference sequence). After removal of 4 bases from V and 5 bases from J, the junction contained 5 bases not matched to a gene. CDR3 length: 14 amino acids. CDR3 nucleotides: TGTGCCAGCAGTTCCACAGGGGGCAGGGAGACCCAGTACTTC. Its protein is CASSSTGGRETQYF.

This sequence joins TRBV5-6 and TRBJ1-2; 7 nucleotides line up with TRBD1. The trim removed 3 bases at V and 10 bases at J, leaving 6 bases unmatched. The CDR3 extends over 12 amino acids. The V gene's germline CDR1 is SGHDT and CDR2 YYEEEE. The CDR3 sequence: CASSSGQRIYTF. The CDR3 DNA sequence: TGTGCCAGCAGCTCGGGACAGCGAATCTACACCTTC.

The gene calls are TRBV15 and TRBJ2-2; 10 positions agree with TRBD1. The ends lost 5 bases at V and 4 bases at J; junction bases unmatched: 10. The CDR3 is 17 amino acids. Germline loops: CDR1 LNHNV, CDR2 YYDKDF (reference sequence). For the CDR3, the DNA is TGTGCCACCAGCGTCCTCCCGGGACAGGGGTCCACCGGGGAGCTGTTTTTT. Protein: CATSVLPGQGSTGELFF.

The J gene is TRBJ2-5, the V gene TRBV6-5; 7 bases match TRBD2. Per germline, CDR1 MNHEY and CDR2 SVGAGI. Trimming at V came to 4 bases and at J to 5 bases, leaving 7 bases not matched to a gene. This CDR3 contains 14 residues. The CDR3 loop reads CASSFSSGRETQYF. CDR3 sequence (DNA): TGTGCCAGCAGTTTCTCTAGCGGCAGGGAGACCCAGTACTTC.

The chain has TRBV5-1 and TRBJ2-6, with a tentative D call TRBD2 (6 bases). The V gene lost 0 bases and the J gene lost 1 base, with 14 bases spanning the gap. CDR1 and CDR2 (germline): SGHRS, YFSETQ. There are 18 residues in the CDR3. CDR3 loop: CASSLAGTPMSGANVLTF. CDR3 coding DNA: TGCGCCAGCAGCTTGGCCGGGACTCCCATGTCTGGGGCCAACGTCCTGACTTTC.